This entry features one TCR beta chain sequence. Its target is not known. TCRdb reanalysed the reads using MiXCR and keeps one entry per CDR3 protein. The table has about 350,000 distinct CDR3 sequences, 34% seen once. These data come from a study of T cell repertoires in cytomegalovirus infection. Across the whole study: Public TCR beta signatures marked donors with CMV infection and the matching HLA.

The V and J ends lost 2 bases and 3 bases respectively, with 16 bases between them. Germline CDR1 and CDR2: LGHNA and YSLEER. The CDR3 is made up of 17 amino acids. Study results and caveats: The ex vivo response was dominated by HLA-C-restricted CMV-specific TCR beta clonotypes.

The chain has TRBV4-3 and TRBJ2-2; D possibly corresponds to TRBD2 (6 bases). The sequence came from a human donor in good health (CMV status not recorded). Some clones in this sample may be carry-over from other donors' samples. Sequenced material: cultured PBMCs, taken from culture after CMV antigen stimulation. The CDR3 loop is CASSQLAGLKYTGELFF. The CDR3 nucleotides read TGCGCCAGCAGCCAATTGGCGGGACTGAAATACACCGGGGAGCTGTTTTTT.